Sequencing of this TCR beta chain was carried out in a study of identical twins. Study observations and caveats: Among beta out-of-frame sequences, excess sharing between twins appeared weaker.

Only a few counts were recorded for this clonotype. Its antigen is as yet unknown. Trimming shortened V by 4 bases and J by 5 bases, and 15 bases separated the two germline ends. The CDR3 consists of 15 residues. Germline V gene data show CDR1 as MGHRA and CDR2 as YSYEKL. A universal primer site came from template switching; cDNA carried unique molecular identifiers. TCRdb recomputed calls from the 5' RACE reads with MiXCR, one row per CDR3 protein. The sample has about 470,000 distinct CDR3 sequences; roughly 24% are singletons. The sample was also reused in another study, on T cells expressing NK-cell markers. From that study: Seven donors tested HCMV-seropositive and one tested seronegative among the eight sequenced.

This receptor was taken from a woman in her late teens or twenties in good health. This chain joins TRBV4-1 and TRBJ1-5; D ambiguous. The sample consisted of CD4+ T cells sorted from blood. For the CDR3, the DNA is TGCGCCAGCAGCCGAGTACCCCCTCAAGATCAGCCCCAGCATTTT. Protein: CASSRVPPQDQPQHF.